These 17 T cell receptor beta chains came from one sample sequenced in a study of T cells in Graves' hyperthyroidism and ophthalmopathy. RNA transcripts provided the source from which TCR beta CDR3 regions were amplified. First-round RT-PCR of the TCR CDR3 relied on the HTBI primer set. Via MiXCR, TCRdb re-called the multiplex PCR reads, giving one row per CDR3 protein. This table holds 500,000 or so distinct CDR3 sequences, about 15% found once. Material: blood. These receptors were collected from a woman between 18 and 29 years old with Graves' ophthalmopathy.

This clonotype turned up a few times. The chain joins TRBV7-3 to TRBJ2-2; 8 positions agree with TRBD2. CDR3 length: 15 amino acids. Germline trimming cut 4 bases from V and 1 base from J; bases unmatched to any gene: 2. Germline CDR1 is SGHTA and CDR2 is FQGTGA. The CDR3 is CASSSTSENTGELFF. CDR3 DNA: TGTGCCAGCAGCTCGACTAGCGAGAACACCGGGGAGCTGTTTTTT.

This clonotype occurred many times. The J gene is TRBJ2-5, the V gene TRBV27; 10 nucleotides line up with TRBD1. Losses at the gene ends were 3 bases for V and 5 bases for J; bases not matched to a gene: 15. Germline lookup yields CDR1 MNHEY and CDR2 SMNVEV (reference sequence). This CDR3 has 18 amino acids. The CDR3 protein is CASSFSGTGAFGGETQYF. Written as DNA, the CDR3 is TGTGCCAGCAGTTTCTCCGGGACAGGGGCATTTGGCGGGGAGACCCAGTACTTC.

Ten or more counts support this clonotype. The chain employs TRBV28 and TRBJ1-5, with TRBD1 matching over 8 bases. The CDR3 loop spans 15 amino acids. Germline loops: CDR1 MDHEN, CDR2 SYDVKM. The J segment lost 5 bases and the V segment lost 4 bases, leaving 7 bases of the junction unmatched. For the CDR3, the DNA is TGTGCCAGCAGTTCCGGACAGGGAGGGGATCAGCCCCAGCATTTT. Translated, it gives CASSSGQGGDQPQHF. The full variable domain, its missing parts supplied by reference TRBV28 and TRBJ1-5, is DVKVTQSSRYLVKRTGEKVFLECVQDMDHENMFWYRQDPGLGLRLIYFSYDVKMKEKGDIPEGYSVSREKKERFSLILESASTNQTSMYLCASSSGQGGDQPQHFGDGTRLSIL.

This clonotype was seen repeatedly, ten times or more. This sequence joins TRBV7-8 and TRBJ1-4; D gene uncertain. Trimming pared 5 bases from V and 5 bases from J, leaving 9 bases between. This CDR3 spans 13 amino acids. Germline V gene sequence: CDR1 SGHVS, CDR2 FQNEAQ. This CDR3 is CASSQTENEKLFF. CDR3 nucleotide sequence: TGTGCCAGCAGCCAGACGGAGAATGAAAAACTGTTTTTT.

Only a few counts were recorded for this clonotype. The genes are TRBV24-1 and TRBJ2-1; 7 bases agree with TRBD1. V was pared by 4 bases and J by 3 bases, with 2 bases of the junction left unmatched. This CDR3 is 14 amino acids long. Germline V gene data show CDR1 as KGHDR and CDR2 as SFDVKD. The CDR3 region has the DNA TGTGCCACCAGTGACCGGGACAGCTACAATGAGCAGTTCTTC. This encodes CATSDRDSYNEQFF.

The chain links TRBV7-2 to TRBJ1-4; a weak D match, TRBD1 (6 bases). Germline CDR1 reads SGHTA; CDR2 reads FQGNSA. Between the trimmed V and J ends, which lost 2 bases and 8 bases, there was a span of 15 bases. CDR3 size: 15 residues. Written as DNA, the CDR3 is TGTGCCAGCAGCTTAAGGTCGGGGGGCGGGGAAAAACTGTTTTTT. Translating gives CASSLRSGGGEKLFF. The whole variable domain, filled in from reference TRBV7-2 and TRBJ1-4, reads GAGVSQSPSNKVTEKGKDVELRCDPISGHTALYWYRQSLGQGLEFLIYFQGNSAPDKSGLPSDRFSAERTGGSVSTLTIQRTQQEDSAVYLCASSLRSGGGEKLFFGSGTQLSVL.

This clonotype came up a few times. The chain employs TRBV18 and TRBJ2-3, with 7 bases lining up with TRBD1. The CDR3 length is 15 residues. V trimming: 5 bases; J trimming: 1 base; junction bases outside the gene matches: 6. The germline V gene has CDR1 KGHSH and CDR2 LQKENI. The CDR3 bases are TGTGCCAGCTCAACGACAGGGTATGGCACAGATACGCAGTATTTT. It is translated as CASSTTGYGTDTQYF.

This clonotype was detected a few times. The chain has TRBV28 and TRBJ2-5, with D maybe TRBD1 (6 bases). The V gene lost 2 bases and the J gene lost 5 bases, with 12 bases spanning the gap. Germline V lookup: CDR1 MDHEN, CDR2 SYDVKM. This CDR3 contains 14 residues. The CDR3 bases are TGTGCCAGCAGTTTAAGATTGGGGGCGGAGACCCAGTACTTC. Protein: CASSLRLGAETQYF.

The V gene is TRBV7-9, the J gene TRBJ2-2; a possible D gene is TRBD1 (6 bases). Trimming cost V 2 bases and J 3 bases, with 16 bases left between them. This CDR3 has 17 amino acids. From germline, CDR1 is SEHNR and CDR2 FQNEAQ (reference sequence). The DNA of the CDR3 is TGTGCCAGCAGCTTAACCCAGACAGGAGGAGACACCGGGGAGCTGTTTTTT. Protein sequence: CASSLTQTGGDTGELFF.

This clonotype has a count of ten or more. The chain recombines TRBV27 with TRBJ2-7; TRBD2 agrees at 13 bases. Germline V gene lookup returns CDR1 MNHEY and CDR2 SMNVEV (reference sequence). The CDR3 has 19 residues. The V segment lost 5 bases and the J segment 0 bases; nucleotides outside the gene matches: 13. CDR3 residues: CASSPDPGLAGPSSYEQYF. The CDR3 bases are TGTGCCAGCAGTCCAGATCCGGGACTAGCGGGGCCGAGCTCCTACGAGCAGTACTTC.

This clonotype was counted many times. The rearrangement links TRBV27 to TRBJ2-7, with TRBD1 matching over 7 bases. Germline trimming cut 7 bases from V and 6 bases from J; bases unmatched to any gene: 18. CDR1 is MNHEY and CDR2 is SMNVEV in the germline V gene (reference sequence). This CDR3 has 16 residues. The DNA of the CDR3 is TGTGCCAGCATACTTGCAACCGGGACAGCCCCCCGCGAGCAGTACTTC. It codes for CASILATGTAPREQYF.

This clonotype was recorded at least ten times. The chain uses TRBV12-3 or TRBV12-4 and TRBJ2-1; 8 positions agree with TRBD2. The CDR3 spans 16 residues. J was trimmed by 6 bases and V by 5 bases; bases with no gene match: 12. Here the CDR3 DNA reads TGTGCCAGCAGTCGGGAGGGGCCAGGGCTCGGCAATGAGCAGTTCTTC. The encoded protein is CASSREGPGLGNEQFF.

The J gene is TRBJ2-3, the V gene TRBV29-1; D call uncertain. This CDR3 is 11 amino acids long. Germline-derived CDR1 and CDR2 are SQVTM and ANQGSEA. V lost 6 bases, J lost 6 bases, and 10 bases lay in between. The CDR3 region is CSVPPLDTQYF. The CDR3 DNA is TGCAGCGTACCGCCGTTGGATACGCAGTATTTT.

This clonotype was recorded at least ten times. This chain joins TRBV27 and TRBJ2-2; tentatively, D is TRBD2 (6 bases). V lost 2 bases to trimming and J lost 0 bases, with 19 bases between them. In germline, CDR1 is MNHEY, CDR2 SMNVEV (reference sequence). There are 19 residues in the CDR3. The CDR3 here is CASSLVPITGLANTGELFF. CDR3 DNA sequence: TGTGCCAGCAGTTTAGTCCCCATTACGGGACTCGCGAACACCGGGGAGCTGTTTTTT.

This clonotype showed up many times. The V call is TRBV27, the J call TRBJ1-1, with unresolved D. V was shortened by 2 bases and J by 4 bases, with 11 bases between the two germline ends. Germline V gene lookup returns CDR1 MNHEY and CDR2 SMNVEV (reference sequence). The CDR3 totals 14 residues. This CDR3 is CASSLRAQITEAFF. CDR3 in DNA: TGTGCCAGCAGTTTACGGGCCCAAATCACTGAAGCTTTCTTT.

The chain recombines TRBV6-2 or TRBV6-3 with TRBJ2-6; D possibly corresponds to TRBD1 (6 bases). The V end lost 2 bases, the J end lost 1 base, and 21 bases lay between the germline ends. The CDR3 runs 20 residues. CDR1 is MNHEY, CDR2 SVGEGT, per germline. The CDR3 sequence: CASSYSPSGRGSSGANVLTF. DNA for the CDR3: TGTGCCAGCAGTTACAGTCCCTCGGGCAGGGGATCATCTGGGGCCAACGTCCTGACTTTC.

About this clonotype itself: One junction end disagrees with the germline gene, perhaps due to a read error. J is TRBJ1-2 and V is TRBV30; D unresolved. The CDR3 covers 16 residues. Germline V gene sequence: CDR1 GTSNPN, CDR2 SVGIG (reference sequence). CDR3: CAWSVSYSTVDYGYAF. The CDR3 bases are TGTGCCTGGAGTGTATCCTACAGCACCGTCGACTATGGCTACGCCTTC.